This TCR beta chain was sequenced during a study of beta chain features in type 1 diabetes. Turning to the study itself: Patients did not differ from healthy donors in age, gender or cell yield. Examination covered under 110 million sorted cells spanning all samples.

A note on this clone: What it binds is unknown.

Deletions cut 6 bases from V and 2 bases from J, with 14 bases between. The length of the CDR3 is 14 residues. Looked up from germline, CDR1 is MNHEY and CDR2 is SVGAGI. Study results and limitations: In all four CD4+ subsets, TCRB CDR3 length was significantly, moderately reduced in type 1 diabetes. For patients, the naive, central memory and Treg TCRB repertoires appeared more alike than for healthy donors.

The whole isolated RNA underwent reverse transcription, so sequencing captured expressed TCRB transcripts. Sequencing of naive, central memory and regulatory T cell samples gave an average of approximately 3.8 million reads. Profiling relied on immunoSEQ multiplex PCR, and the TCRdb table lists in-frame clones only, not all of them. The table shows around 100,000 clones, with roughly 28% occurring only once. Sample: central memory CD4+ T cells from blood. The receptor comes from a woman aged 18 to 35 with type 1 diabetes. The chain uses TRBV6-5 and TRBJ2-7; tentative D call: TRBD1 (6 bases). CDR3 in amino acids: CASRIGQTTYEQYF. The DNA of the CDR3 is TGTGCCAGCAGGATTGGACAGACGACCTACGAGCAGTACTTC.